This TCR beta chain came from a study of PD-L1 blockade in urothelial cancer. Libraries were prepared by immunoSEQ multiplex PCR; TCRdb keeps only in-frame clonotypes and omits some of them. The data show under 30,000 clones, more than 75% seen once. There were between 1 and 8 samples from each patient, taken pretreatment and on-treatment. The ends lost 8 bases at V and 2 bases at J; junction bases unmatched: 10. CDR3 length: 15 residues. Per germline, CDR1 MDHEN and CDR2 SYDVKM. The sample holds one count of this clone. The sample consisted of PBMCs, taken around atezolizumab (anti-PD-L1) treatment. The gene calls are TRBV28 and TRBJ2-3, with 7 nucleotides matching TRBD1. This receptor was obtained from a man between 50 and 59 years old with urothelial cancer. The CDR3: CASSIGGQNTDTQYF. CDR3 in DNA: TGTGCCAGCTCCATAGGGGGACAGAACACAGATACGCAGTATTTT.